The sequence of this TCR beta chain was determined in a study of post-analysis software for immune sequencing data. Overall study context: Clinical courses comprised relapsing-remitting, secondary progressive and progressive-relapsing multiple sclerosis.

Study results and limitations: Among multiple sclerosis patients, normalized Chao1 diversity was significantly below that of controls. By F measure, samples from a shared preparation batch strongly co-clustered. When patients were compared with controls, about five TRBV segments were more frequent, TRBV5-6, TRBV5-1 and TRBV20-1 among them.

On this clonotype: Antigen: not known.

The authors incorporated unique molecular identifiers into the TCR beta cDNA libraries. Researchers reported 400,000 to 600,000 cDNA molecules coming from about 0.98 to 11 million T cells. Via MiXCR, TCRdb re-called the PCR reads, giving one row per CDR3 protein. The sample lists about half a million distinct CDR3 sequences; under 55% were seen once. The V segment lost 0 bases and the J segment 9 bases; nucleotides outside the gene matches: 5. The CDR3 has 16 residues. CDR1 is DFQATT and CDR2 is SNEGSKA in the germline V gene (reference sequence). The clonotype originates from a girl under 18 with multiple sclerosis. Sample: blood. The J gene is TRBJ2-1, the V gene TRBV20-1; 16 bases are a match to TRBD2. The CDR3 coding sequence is TGCAGTGCTAGAGAGGGACTAGCGGGAGGGGAAGGTGAGCAGTTCTTC. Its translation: CSAREGLAGGEGEQFF.